The clone carrying this T cell receptor beta chain has only a few counts. This sample was included in a study of blood T cell repertoires in COVID-19. Study in general: Researchers got acute and convalescent COVID-19 samples from the United States, Italy and Spain. T cells, B-cell-depleted T cells, or PBMCs supplied cDNA or gDNA.

The authors' processing: It was from reference gene primer amplification that nucleated cell counts were estimated. This table comes from immunoSEQ multiplex PCR, and its TCRdb copy is limited to in-frame clones, with some not included. V, J and clone size are taken as reported in that table, and D and trimming were inferred from the DNA itself. Of 55,000 to 75,000 clones listed, roughly 84% are singletons. Germline V gives CDR1 SEHNR, CDR2 FQNEAQ (reference sequence). The CDR3 sequence is 12 residues long. J was trimmed by 4 bases and V by 6 bases; bases with no gene match: 2. Seattle patients were enrolled during active infection and followed longitudinally.

This clonotype was sampled from a man aged 55 to 70 with COVID-19, enrolled during active disease. The chain joins TRBV7-9 to TRBJ2-5, with 7 bases identical to TRBD1. Sequencing was done on a sample of peripheral blood. CDR3 bases: TGTGCCAGCAGTTGGACAGGAGAGACCCAGTACTTC. Translation: CASSWTGETQYF.